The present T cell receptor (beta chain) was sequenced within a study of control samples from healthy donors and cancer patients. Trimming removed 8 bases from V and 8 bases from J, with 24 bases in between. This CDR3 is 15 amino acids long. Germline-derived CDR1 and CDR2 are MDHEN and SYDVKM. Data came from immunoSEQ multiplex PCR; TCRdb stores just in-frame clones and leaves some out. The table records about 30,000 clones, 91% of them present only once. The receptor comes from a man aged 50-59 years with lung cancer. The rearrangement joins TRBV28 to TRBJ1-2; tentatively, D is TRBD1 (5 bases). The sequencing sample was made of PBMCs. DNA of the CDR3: TGTGCCAGCGAACTGTCAGGGACCATTAGGGGCGGCTACACCTTC. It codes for CASELSGTIRGGYTF.